Reported below is one TCR beta chain. Its antigen is undetermined. This record belongs to a study of CD8 T cells in ankylosing spondylitis. Study-wide results and limits: Those disease-linked clones were CD8+; they were also relatively rare in peripheral blood. Matched synovial fluid from ankylosing spondylitis patients was reported to be enriched for disease-linked clones. A motif of 8 or 9 highly homologous TCR beta variants was seen as apparently characteristic of ankylosing spondylitis blood.

CDR1 is SGHRS, CDR2 YFSETQ, per germline. V was clipped by 3 bases and J by 8 bases; unmatched bases: 9. CDR3 size: 15 residues. Each CDR3 protein gets one entry after TCRdb re-called the 5' RACE reads with MiXCR. In the table there are some 340,000 distinct CDR3 sequences, roughly 15% of which are singletons. The V call is TRBV5-1, the J call TRBJ1-4, with 8 nucleotides matching TRBD1. The sequence came from a male donor with ankylosing spondylitis or in good health (not recorded which). Material for sequencing was blood, either unsorted or a sorted T cell fraction (not recorded which). CDR3 nucleotide sequence: TGCGCCAGCAGCTGGTTCGGAGACAGGGGCGAAAAACTGTTTTTT. Encoded protein: CASSWFGDRGEKLFF.